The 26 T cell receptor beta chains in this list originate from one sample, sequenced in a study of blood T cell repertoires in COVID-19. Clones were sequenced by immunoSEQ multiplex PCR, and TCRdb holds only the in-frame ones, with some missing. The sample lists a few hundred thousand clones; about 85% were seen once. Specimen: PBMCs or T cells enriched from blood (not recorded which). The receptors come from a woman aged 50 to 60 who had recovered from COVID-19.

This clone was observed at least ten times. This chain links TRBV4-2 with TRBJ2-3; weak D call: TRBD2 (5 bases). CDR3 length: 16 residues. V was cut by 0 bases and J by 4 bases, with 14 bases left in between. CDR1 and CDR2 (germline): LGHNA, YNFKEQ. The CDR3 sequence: CASSQERQDGADTQYF. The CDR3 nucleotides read TGTGCCAGCAGCCAAGAAAGGCAGGACGGGGCAGATACGCAGTATTTT.

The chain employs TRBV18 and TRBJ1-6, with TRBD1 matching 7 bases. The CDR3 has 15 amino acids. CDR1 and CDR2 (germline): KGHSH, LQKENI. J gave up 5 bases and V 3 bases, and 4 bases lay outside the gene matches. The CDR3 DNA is TGTGCCAGCTCACCCAGGGACAGAGATAATTCACCCCTCCACTTT. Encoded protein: CASSPRDRDNSPLHF.

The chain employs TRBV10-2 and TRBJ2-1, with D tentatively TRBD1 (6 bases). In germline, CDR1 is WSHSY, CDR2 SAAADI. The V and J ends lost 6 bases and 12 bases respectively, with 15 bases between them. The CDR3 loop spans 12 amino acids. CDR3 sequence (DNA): TGCGCCAGCAGACCGGACAGTGGCGGGCAGTTCTTC. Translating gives CASRPDSGGQFF.

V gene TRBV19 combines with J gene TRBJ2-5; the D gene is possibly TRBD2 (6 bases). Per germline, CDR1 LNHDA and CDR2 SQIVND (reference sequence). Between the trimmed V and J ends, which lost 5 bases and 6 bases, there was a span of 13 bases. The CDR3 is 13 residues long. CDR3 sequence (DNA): TGTGCCAGTAGTGACGTCGGGGGAAAGACCCAGTACTTC. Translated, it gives CASSDVGGKTQYF.

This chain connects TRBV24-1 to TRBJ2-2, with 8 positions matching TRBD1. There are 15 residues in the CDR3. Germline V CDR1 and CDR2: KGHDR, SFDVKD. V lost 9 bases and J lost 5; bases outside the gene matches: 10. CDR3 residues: CATGPGGARTGELFF. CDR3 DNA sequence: TGTGCCACCGGCCCAGGGGGCGCGAGGACCGGGGAGCTGTTTTTT.

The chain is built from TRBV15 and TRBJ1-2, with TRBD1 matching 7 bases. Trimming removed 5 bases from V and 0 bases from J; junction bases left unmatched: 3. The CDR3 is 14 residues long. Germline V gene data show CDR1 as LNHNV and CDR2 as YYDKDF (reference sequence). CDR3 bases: TGTGCCACCAGCGGTGGACAGGCTAACTATGGCTACACCTTC. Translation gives CATSGGQANYGYTF.

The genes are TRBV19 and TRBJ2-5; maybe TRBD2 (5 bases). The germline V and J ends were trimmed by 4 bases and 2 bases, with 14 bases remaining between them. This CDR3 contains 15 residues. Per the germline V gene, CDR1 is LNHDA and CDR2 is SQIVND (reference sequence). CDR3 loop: CASSTRTTGQETQYF. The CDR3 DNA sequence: TGTGCCAGTAGTACTCGCACCACGGGGCAAGAGACCCAGTACTTC.

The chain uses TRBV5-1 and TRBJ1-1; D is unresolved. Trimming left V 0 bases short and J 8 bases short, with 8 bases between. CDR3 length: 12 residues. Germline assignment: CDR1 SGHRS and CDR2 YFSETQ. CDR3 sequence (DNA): TGCGCCAGCAGCTTGGGAGAGGGCGAAGCTTTCTTT. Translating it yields CASSLGEGEAFF.

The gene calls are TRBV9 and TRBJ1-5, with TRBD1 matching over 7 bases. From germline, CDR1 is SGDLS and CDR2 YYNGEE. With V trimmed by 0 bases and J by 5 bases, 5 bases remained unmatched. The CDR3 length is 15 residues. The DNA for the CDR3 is TGTGCCAGCAGCGTAGGAGGCAGGGGGGATCAGCCCCAGCATTTT. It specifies CASSVGGRGDQPQHF.

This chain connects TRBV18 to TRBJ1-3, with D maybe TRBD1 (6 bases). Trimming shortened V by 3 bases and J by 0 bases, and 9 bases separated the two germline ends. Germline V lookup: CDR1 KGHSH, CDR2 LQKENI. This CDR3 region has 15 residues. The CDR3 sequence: CASSPYRDSGNTIYF. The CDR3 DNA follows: TGTGCCAGCTCACCGTACAGGGACTCTGGAAACACCATATATTTT.

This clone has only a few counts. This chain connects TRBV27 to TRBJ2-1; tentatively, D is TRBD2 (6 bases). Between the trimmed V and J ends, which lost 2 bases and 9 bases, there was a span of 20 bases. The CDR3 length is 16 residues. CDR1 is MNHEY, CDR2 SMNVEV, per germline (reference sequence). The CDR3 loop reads CASSLERQGGHREQFF. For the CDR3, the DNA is TGTGCCAGCAGTTTAGAGCGTCAGGGAGGTCACCGTGAGCAGTTCTTC.

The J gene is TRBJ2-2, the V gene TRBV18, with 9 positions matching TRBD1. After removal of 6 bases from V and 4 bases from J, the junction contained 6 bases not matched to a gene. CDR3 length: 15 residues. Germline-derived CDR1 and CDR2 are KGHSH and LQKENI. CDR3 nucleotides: TGTGCCAGCTCCGGACAGGGGCAAAGCACCGGGGAGCTGTTTTTT. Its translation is CASSGQGQSTGELFF.

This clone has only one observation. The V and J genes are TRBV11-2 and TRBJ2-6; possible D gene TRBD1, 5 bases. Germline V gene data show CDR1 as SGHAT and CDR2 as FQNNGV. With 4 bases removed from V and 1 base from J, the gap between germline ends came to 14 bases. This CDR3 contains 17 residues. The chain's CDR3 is CASSSGHLVSGANVLTF. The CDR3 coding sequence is TGTGCCAGCAGCTCAGGACACCTTGTTTCTGGGGCCAACGTCCTGACTTTC.

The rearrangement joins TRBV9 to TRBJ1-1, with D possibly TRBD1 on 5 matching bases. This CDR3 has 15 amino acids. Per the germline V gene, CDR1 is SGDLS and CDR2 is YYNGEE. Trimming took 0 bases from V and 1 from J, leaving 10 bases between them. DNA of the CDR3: TGTGCCAGCAGCGTAGGGGGGGTTGAGAACACTGAAGCTTTCTTT. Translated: CASSVGGVENTEAFF. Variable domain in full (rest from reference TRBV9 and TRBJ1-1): DSGVTQTPKHLITATGQRVTLRCSPRSGDLSVYWYQQSLDQGLQFLIQYYNGEERAKGNILERFSAQQFPDLHSELNLSSLELGDSALYFCASSVGGVENTEAFFGQGTRLTVV.

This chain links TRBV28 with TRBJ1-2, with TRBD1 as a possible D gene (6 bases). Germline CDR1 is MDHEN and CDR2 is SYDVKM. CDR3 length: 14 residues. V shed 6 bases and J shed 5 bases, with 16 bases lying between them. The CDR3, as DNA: TGTGCCAGCAGACTACAGGGAAGGGCATATGGCTACACCTTC. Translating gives CASRLQGRAYGYTF.

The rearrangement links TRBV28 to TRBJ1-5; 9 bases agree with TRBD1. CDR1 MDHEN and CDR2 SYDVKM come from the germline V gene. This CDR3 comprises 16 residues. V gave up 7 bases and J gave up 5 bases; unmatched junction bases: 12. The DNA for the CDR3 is TGTGCCAGCATGGATCAACAGGGGGCATCGGATCAGCCCCAGCATTTT. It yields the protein CASMDQQGASDQPQHF. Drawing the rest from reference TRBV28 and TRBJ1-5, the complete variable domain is DVKVTQSSRYLVKRTGEKVFLECVQDMDHENMFWYRQDPGLGLRLIYFSYDVKMKEKGDIPEGYSVSREKKERFSLILESASTNQTSMYLCASMDQQGASDQPQHFGDGTRLSIL.

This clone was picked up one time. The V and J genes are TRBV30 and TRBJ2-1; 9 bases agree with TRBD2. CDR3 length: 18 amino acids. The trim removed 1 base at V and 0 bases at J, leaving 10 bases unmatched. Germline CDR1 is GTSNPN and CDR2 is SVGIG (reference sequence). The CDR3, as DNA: TGTGCCTGGAGTGGCCCGCTAGCGGGGAGAGGCTCCTACAATGAGCAGTTCTTC. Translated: CAWSGPLAGRGSYNEQFF.

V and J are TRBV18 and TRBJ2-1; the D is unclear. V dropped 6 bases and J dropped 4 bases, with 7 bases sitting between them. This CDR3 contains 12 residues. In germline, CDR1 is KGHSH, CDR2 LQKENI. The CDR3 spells CASSPAYNEQFF. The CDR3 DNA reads TGTGCCAGCTCGCCAGCGTACAATGAGCAGTTCTTC.

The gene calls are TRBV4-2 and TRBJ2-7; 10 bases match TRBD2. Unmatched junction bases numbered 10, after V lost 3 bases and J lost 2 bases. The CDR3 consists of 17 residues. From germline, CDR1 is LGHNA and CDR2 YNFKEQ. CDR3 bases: TGTGCCAGCAGCCATAACGGCGGACTAGCGGATACCTACGAGCAGTACTTC. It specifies CASSHNGGLADTYEQYF.

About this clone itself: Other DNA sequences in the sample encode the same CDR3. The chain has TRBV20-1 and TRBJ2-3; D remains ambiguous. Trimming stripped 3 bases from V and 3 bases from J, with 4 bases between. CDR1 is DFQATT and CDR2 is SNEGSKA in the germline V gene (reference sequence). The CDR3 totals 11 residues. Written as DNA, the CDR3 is TGCAGTGCTAGGAGGACAGATACGCAGTATTTT. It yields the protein CSARRTDTQYF.

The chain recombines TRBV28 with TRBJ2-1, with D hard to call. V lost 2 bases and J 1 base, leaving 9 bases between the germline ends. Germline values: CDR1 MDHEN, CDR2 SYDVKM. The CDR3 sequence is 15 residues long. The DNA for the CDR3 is TGTGCCAGCAGTTTAACGCGCAGGTCCTACAATGAGCAGTTCTTC. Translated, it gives CASSLTRRSYNEQFF.

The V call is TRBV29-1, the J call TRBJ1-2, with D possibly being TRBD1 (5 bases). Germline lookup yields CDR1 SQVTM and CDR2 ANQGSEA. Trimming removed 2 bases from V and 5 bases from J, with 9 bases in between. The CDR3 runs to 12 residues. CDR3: CSVEPGGYGYTF. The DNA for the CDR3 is TGCAGCGTTGAACCCGGGGGTTATGGCTACACCTTC.

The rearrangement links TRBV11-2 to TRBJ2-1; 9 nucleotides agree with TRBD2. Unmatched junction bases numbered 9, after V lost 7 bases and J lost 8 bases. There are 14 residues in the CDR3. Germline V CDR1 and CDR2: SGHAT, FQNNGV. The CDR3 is CASTRGLAFDEQFF. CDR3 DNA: TGTGCCAGCACCCGGGGACTAGCATTCGATGAGCAGTTCTTC.

The CDR3 DNA follows: TGCAGCGTAGAAACAGGGGGGGGAGCTTTCTTT. As protein: CSVETGGGAFF. The V call is TRBV29-1, the J call TRBJ1-1; 8 bases agree with TRBD1. With 6 bases clipped from V and 10 bases from J, the junction kept 7 bases outside the gene matches. The CDR3 length is 11 residues. The germline gives CDR1 SQVTM, CDR2 ANQGSEA.

The CDR3 loop is CASSQTDRGRSPLHF. The DNA of the CDR3 is TGTGCCAGCAGCCAAACGGACAGGGGGCGGTCACCCCTCCACTTT. The J gene is TRBJ1-6, the V gene TRBV3-1 (or the pseudogene TRBV3-2), with 11 bases matching TRBD1. The germline V gene encodes CDR1 LGHDT and CDR2 YNNKEL (reference sequence). The CDR3 sequence is 15 residues long. Losses at the gene ends were 2 bases for V and 10 bases for J; bases not matched to a gene: 4.

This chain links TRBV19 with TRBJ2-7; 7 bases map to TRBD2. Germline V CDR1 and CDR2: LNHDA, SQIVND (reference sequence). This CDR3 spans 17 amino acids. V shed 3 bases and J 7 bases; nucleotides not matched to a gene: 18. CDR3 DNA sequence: TGTGCCAGTAGTATGTATGGCGGGAGTTGGGGAGCGGTTGAGCAGTACTTC. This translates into CASSMYGGSWGAVEQYF.